This TCR beta chain is drawn from a study of CD8+ T cells in alopecia areata. Study information: Scoring of treated patients' severity used the percentage of affected scalp area. General study points: Amid tofacitinib therapy, many expanded lesional clones stayed present in scalp and blood. In lesional scalp, particularly from alopecia totalis/universalis, clonality was higher than in normal scalp.

This CDR3 has 13 residues. The germline CDR1 and CDR2 sequences are SQVTM and ANQGSEA. V lost 1 base and J lost 8, with 14 bases in between. Note on this clone: Its antigen is currently unknown.

Once RNA had been extracted, it was reverse transcribed into cDNA to act as the sequencing template. Here immunoSEQ multiplex PCR was the method, and the copy in TCRdb shows in-frame clones only, minus some. The sample has about 200,000 clones, about 58% seen once. Treatment in this sample: oral pan-JAK inhibitor, 5-10 mg twice daily. Lesional scalp tissue (obtained by punch biopsy) and peripheral blood were collected from alopecia areata patients. The sequencing used CD4+ T cells sorted from blood, collected at week 4, from a patient treated with tofacitinib. The chain has TRBV29-1 and TRBJ1-1, with a tentative D call TRBD1 (5 bases). The receptor was isolated from a human donor with alopecia areata. CDR3 bases: TGCAGCGTTGAAGTCATAGGGACCAGCGAAGCTTTCTTT. Its translation is CSVEVIGTSEAFF.